The 21 T cell receptor beta chains below all came from one sample that was sequenced in a study of blood T cell repertoires in COVID-19. The protocol was immunoSEQ multiplex PCR, while the TCRdb copy is restricted to in-frame clones and leaves out a portion. The sample has a few hundred thousand clones, roughly 88% seen once. Sequencing was performed on peripheral blood. Source of these receptors: a woman aged 30 to 39 with COVID-19, enrolled during active disease.

The chain is built from TRBV5-1 and TRBJ2-3, with D perhaps TRBD1 (6 bases). This CDR3 has 12 residues. CDR1 is SGHRS and CDR2 is YFSETQ in the germline V gene. Trimming took off 4 bases at V and 6 bases at J, with 9 bases between the two ends. DNA of the CDR3: TGCGCCAGCAGCCCGACAGGTGATACGCAGTATTTT. The encoded protein is CASSPTGDTQYF.

This rearrangement joins TRBV28 to TRBJ1-6; D is possibly TRBD1 (5 bases). Trimming pared 3 bases from V and 0 bases from J, leaving 9 bases between. The length of the CDR3 is 16 residues. CDR1 and CDR2 (germline): MDHEN, SYDVKM. This chain's CDR3 is CASSFSGRSYNSPLHF. CDR3 nucleotide sequence: TGTGCCAGCAGTTTTTCAGGGCGCTCCTATAATTCACCCCTCCACTTT. The full variable domain, in which reference TRBV28 and TRBJ1-6 provide the parts outside the CDR3, is DVKVTQSSRYLVKRTGEKVFLECVQDMDHENMFWYRQDPGLGLRLIYFSYDVKMKEKGDIPEGYSVSREKKERFSLILESASTNQTSMYLCASSFSGRSYNSPLHFGNGTRLTVT.

The V call is TRBV10-3, the J call TRBJ2-1; 12 bases align to TRBD2. This CDR3 region has 14 residues. The ends lost 6 bases at V and 8 bases at J; junction bases unmatched: 5. Per germline, CDR1 ENHRY and CDR2 SYGVKD. CDR3 DNA sequence: TGTGCCATCAGGTTGACTAGCGGGAGCGATGAGCAGTTCTTC. Its translation is CAIRLTSGSDEQFF.

This chain links TRBV7-3 with TRBJ1-1; the match to TRBD1 covers 7 bases. The junction had 4 bases not matched to a gene; V was cut back by 1 base and J by 8 bases. CDR1 and CDR2 from the germline V gene are SGHTA and FQGTGA. This CDR3 region has 13 residues. For the CDR3, the DNA is TGTGCCAGCAGCTTAAGACAGGGAACCGAAGCTTTCTTT. This codes for CASSLRQGTEAFF.

A single count supports this clone. The chain couples TRBV28 to TRBJ2-7, with TRBD2 as a possible D gene (6 bases). Trimming took 3 bases from V and 5 from J, leaving 17 bases between them. CDR3 length: 15 amino acids. The germline gives CDR1 MDHEN, CDR2 SYDVKM. CDR3 DNA: TGTGCCAGCAGTTTGGTCGGGAGAGGTGAGAACGAGCAGTACTTC. Translating it yields CASSLVGRGENEQYF.

The rearrangement links TRBV5-1 to TRBJ1-5; D not resolved. Germline V gene sequence: CDR1 SGHRS, CDR2 YFSETQ. Between the trimmed V and J ends, which lost 4 bases and 2 bases, there was a span of 10 bases. The CDR3 has 14 residues. The CDR3 loop reads CASSRWGGNQPQHF. The CDR3 DNA is TGCGCCAGCAGCCGATGGGGAGGCAATCAGCCCCAGCATTTT. Full variable domain (remainder filled in from reference TRBV5-1 and TRBJ1-5): KAGVTQTPRYLIKTRGQQVTLSCSPISGHRSVSWYQQTPGQGLQFLFEYFSETQRNKGNFPGRFSGRQFSNSRSEMNVSTLELGDSALYLCASSRWGGNQPQHFGDGTRLSIL.

The rearrangement uses TRBV6-5 and TRBJ2-3; TRBD1 aligns across 9 bases. Germline values: CDR1 MNHEY, CDR2 SVGAGI. V trimming: 5 bases; J trimming: 3 bases; junction bases outside the gene matches: 6. CDR3 length: 15 residues. The CDR3 DNA reads TGTGCCAGCAGTCCGGGGGACAGGGAGACAGATACGCAGTATTTT. Protein: CASSPGDRETDTQYF.

CDR3 in amino acids: CASRNSGGLEQYF. In DNA form, the CDR3 reads TGTGCCAGCAGGAACAGCGGGGGCCTGGAGCAGTACTTC. The chain joins TRBV12-3 or TRBV12-4 to TRBJ2-7, with TRBD2 matching 8 bases. The CDR3 length is 13 residues. V lost 6 bases and J lost 7; bases outside the gene matches: 8.

This chain connects TRBV7-3 to TRBJ1-1; D possibly corresponds to TRBD1 (5 bases). V lost 5 bases, J lost 0 bases, and 7 bases lay in between. The CDR3 totals 13 residues. Germline V gene sequence: CDR1 SGHTA, CDR2 FQGTGA. The CDR3 DNA reads TGTGCCAGCAGCGTACAGGTGAACACTGAAGCTTTCTTT. Translation: CASSVQVNTEAFF. The full variable domain, its missing parts supplied by reference TRBV7-3 and TRBJ1-1, is GAGVSQTPSNKVTEKGKYVELRCDPISGHTALYWYRQSLGQGPEFLIYFQGTGAADDSGLPNDRFFAVRPEGSVSTLKIQRTERGDSAVYLCASSVQVNTEAFFGQGTRLTVV.

The V call is TRBV19, the J call TRBJ2-1; 8 positions agree with TRBD2. Germline V lookup: CDR1 LNHDA, CDR2 SQIVND (reference sequence). This CDR3 is 16 amino acids long. V was clipped by 4 bases and J by 1 base; unmatched bases: 6. The CDR3: CASSTREGLSYNEQFF. In DNA form, the CDR3 reads TGTGCCAGTAGTACCCGGGAGGGCCTGTCCTACAATGAGCAGTTCTTC.

The chain recombines TRBV6-1 with TRBJ2-2; 9 bases fit TRBD1. The CDR3 has 15 amino acids. The ends lost 3 bases at V and 5 bases at J; junction bases unmatched: 4. Germline V CDR1 and CDR2: MNHNS, SASEGT. CDR3 sequence reads: CASSDGTGQTGELFF. The CDR3, as DNA: TGTGCCAGCAGTGATGGGACAGGGCAAACCGGGGAGCTGTTTTTT.

This clone was observed a few times. The genes are TRBV29-1 and TRBJ1-2; TRBD1 matches at 7 bases. V lost 7 bases to trimming and J lost 0 bases; unmatched junction nucleotides: 8. Germline lookup yields CDR1 SQVTM and CDR2 ANQGSEA. This CDR3 comprises 14 residues. CDR3 DNA: TGCAGCGCCATGACAGGGACCGCTAACTATGGCTACACCTTC. Its translation: CSAMTGTANYGYTF.

V and J are TRBV5-4 and TRBJ1-2; D might be TRBD1 (6 bases). Trimming took off 3 bases at V and 1 base at J, with 13 bases between the two ends. The CDR3 consists of 15 residues. Germline lookup yields CDR1 SGHNT and CDR2 YYREEE (reference sequence). CDR3 sequence reads: CASSSAGQNNYGYTF. For the CDR3, the DNA is TGTGCCAGCAGCTCAGCCGGACAGAATAACTATGGCTACACCTTC.

This chain links TRBV28 with TRBJ2-1, with TRBD2 matching over 8 bases. From germline, CDR1 is MDHEN and CDR2 SYDVKM. The CDR3 loop spans 15 amino acids. V gave up 8 bases and J gave up 5 bases; unmatched junction bases: 11. The CDR3 DNA reads TGTGCCAGCGATTTCACGGGAGGGCCTCACAATGAGCAGTTCTTC. Amino acid sequence: CASDFTGGPHNEQFF.

The chain joins TRBV27 to TRBJ1-2; TRBD1 matches 7 bases. The germline gives CDR1 MNHEY, CDR2 SMNVEV (reference sequence). Germline trimming cut 6 bases from V and 4 bases from J; bases unmatched to any gene: 8. The CDR3 is made up of 14 amino acids. In nucleotides, the CDR3 is TGTGCCAGCAGCCTCCAGGGGGGTGGCTATGGCTACACCTTC. As protein: CASSLQGGGYGYTF.

V and J are TRBV6-1 and TRBJ1-1; perhaps TRBD1 as D (5 bases). CDR1 MNHNS and CDR2 SASEGT come from the germline V gene. Trimming took off 1 base at V and 5 bases at J, with 8 bases between the two ends. CDR3 size: 13 residues. Here the CDR3 DNA reads TGTGCCAGCAGTGAAGGAGGACAAACTGAAGCTTTCTTT. This codes for CASSEGGQTEAFF.

This chain links TRBV14 with TRBJ2-7; tentatively, D is TRBD1 (7 bases). The CDR3 totals 14 residues. CDR1 and CDR2 from the germline V gene are SGHDN and FVKESK. Trimming stripped 4 bases from V and 5 bases from J, with 15 bases between. CDR3 coding DNA: TGTGCCAGCAGCCCCACAGGGGAGGTTAACGAGCAGTACTTC. This encodes CASSPTGEVNEQYF.

The chain is built from TRBV5-4 and TRBJ2-7; 7 bases map to TRBD1. V shed 7 bases and J 3 bases; nucleotides not matched to a gene: 10. This CDR3 has 14 amino acids. CDR1 is SGHNT and CDR2 is YYREEE in the germline V gene (reference sequence). This CDR3 reads CASGTRDSVYEQYF. CDR3 nucleotides: TGTGCCAGCGGGACCCGGGACAGTGTCTACGAGCAGTACTTC.

V usage is TRBV6-4 and J usage is TRBJ2-1; 9 positions agree with TRBD1. The length of the CDR3 is 14 residues. V shed 5 bases and J 8 bases; nucleotides not matched to a gene: 7. The germline V gene has CDR1 MRHNA and CDR2 SNTAGT. The CDR3 coding sequence is TGTGCCAGCAGTAGGACAGGGGATAAGGATGAGCAGTTCTTC. Residues: CASSRTGDKDEQFF.

In its sample, this clone was seen once. Other DNA sequences from this sample encode an identical CDR3 as well. The chain combines TRBV2 with TRBJ2-5, with D perhaps TRBD2 (5 bases). Germline CDR1 SNHLY, CDR2 FYNNEI. CDR3 length equals 13 residues. The ends were cut back, 2 bases at V and 7 bases at J, with 11 bases in the middle. CDR3 in DNA: TGTGCCAGCAGTGAAAGACCCCGGGGGACCCAGTACTTC. Protein: CASSERPRGTQYF.

V gene TRBV18 combines with J gene TRBJ2-7; D call uncertain. Trimming took 8 bases from V and 7 from J, leaving 18 bases between them. This CDR3 spans 13 amino acids. Germline V gene sequence: CDR1 KGHSH, CDR2 LQKENI. CDR3: CASTQQPLGEQYF. CDR3 DNA sequence: TGTGCCAGCACACAACAACCCCTCGGGGAGCAGTACTTC.